A single sample gave rise to the 5 T cell receptor beta chains below, sequenced in a study of T cells after yellow fever vaccination. Each CDR3 protein gets one entry after TCRdb re-called the 5' RACE reads with MiXCR. Of some 390,000 distinct CDR3 sequences in the sample, around 6.4% were seen once. The sequenced sample was PBMCs, obtained 5 days after the yellow fever booster vaccination. These receptor sequences come from a man aged 30 to 45 who received the YFV17D yellow fever vaccine.

The gene calls are TRBV10-2 and TRBJ2-5; 8 bases line up with TRBD2. Germline loops: CDR1 WSHSY, CDR2 SAAADI. The CDR3 loop spans 16 amino acids. Germline trimming cut 8 bases from V and 4 bases from J; bases unmatched to any gene: 15. CDR3 nucleotides: TGCGCCAGCGGGTCCAATAAGCGGGAGTGGGGAGAGACCCAGTACTTC. Encoded protein: CASGSNKREWGETQYF.

This clonotype was counted only a few times. The rearrangement links TRBV7-2 to TRBJ2-4; 9 bases align to TRBD2. CDR3 length: 17 amino acids. The junction had 5 bases not matched to a gene; V was cut back by 2 bases and J by 0 bases. CDR1 SGHTA and CDR2 FQGNSA come from the germline V gene. The CDR3: CASSLRTSELAKNIQYF. CDR3 coding DNA: TGTGCCAGCAGCTTAAGGACTAGCGAATTAGCCAAAAACATTCAGTACTTC.

This clonotype was seen at least ten times. This chain joins TRBV7-2 and TRBJ2-7; 10 nucleotides align to TRBD2. J was trimmed by 2 bases and V by 1 base; bases with no gene match: 8. The germline V gene encodes CDR1 SGHTA and CDR2 FQGNSA. The CDR3 has 17 amino acids. The CDR3 sequence is CASSLGGGTSVAYEQYF. The CDR3 nucleotides are TGTGCCAGCAGCTTAGGGGGAGGGACTAGCGTAGCCTACGAGCAGTACTTC.

This clonotype was counted many times. The chain employs TRBV25-1 and TRBJ2-2, with TRBD2 matching over 7 bases. The CDR3 sequence is 17 residues long. V was pared by 0 bases and J by 1 base, with 5 bases of the junction left unmatched. Germline CDR1 and CDR2: MGHDK and SYGVNS. The CDR3 coding sequence is TGTGCCAGCAGTGAATATCAATGGGGGGGGAACACCGGGGAGCTGTTTTTT. This codes for CASSEYQWGGNTGELFF.

As to this clonotype: The junction departs from the called germline gene at one end, perhaps through a read error. J is TRBJ1-5 and V is TRBV20-1; 8 bases match TRBD1. The CDR3 loop spans 16 amino acids. Germline V lookup: CDR1 DFQATT, CDR2 SNEGSKA (reference sequence). CDR3 residues: CCARDLSGTGSQPQHF. DNA for the CDR3: TGCTGTGCTAGAGATTTATCCGGGACAGGAAGTCAGCCCCAGCATTTT.